Listed below are T cell receptor beta chains from one sample, sequenced in a study of blood T cell repertoires in COVID-19. TCRdb's table, derived via immunoSEQ multiplex PCR, lists solely in-frame clones and lacks some. The data show 200,000 to 300,000 clones, approximately 86% seen once. What was sequenced was peripheral blood. The receptors were sampled from a woman in her sixties with COVID-19, enrolled during active disease. Both conserved end residues are part of each CDR3. Fields, in order: clone size, V gene, J gene, D gene, CDR3 protein, CDR3 DNA. The D gene is left open where the match is weak. Not every row has a clone size; where given, it reads once, few, many or a size class.

>.|TRBV4-2|TRBJ2-5|TRBD2
CASSQSPPTSGSRETQYF
TGTGCCAGCAGCCAATCCCCCCCCACTAGCGGGAGTAGGGAGACCCAGTACTTC
>once|TRBV5-1|TRBJ2-3|.
CASSLPTDTQYF
TGCGCCAGCAGCCTACCTACAGATACGCAGTATTTT
>.|TRBV9|TRBJ2-1|TRBD2
CASSATSGIGNEQFF
TGTGCCAGCAGCGCGACTAGCGGGATAGGTAATGAGCAGTTCTTC
>.|TRBV29-1|TRBJ2-5|.
CSVEEWGLQETQYF
TGCAGCGTTGAAGAGTGGGGGCTCCAAGAGACCCAGTACTTC
>.|TRBV28|TRBJ1-1|.
CAGGVGAGNTEAFF
TGTGCCGGAGGGGTTGGGGCAGGGAACACTGAAGCTTTCTTT
>.|TRBV30|TRBJ1-4|TRBD1
CAWTRPDRGEKLFF
TGTGCCTGGACCAGGCCGGACAGGGGTGAAAAACTGTTTTTT
>.|TRBV7-3|TRBJ2-3|.
CASSFYPQTTDTQYF
TGTGCCAGCAGCTTTTATCCCCAGACAACAGATACGCAGTATTTT
>.|TRBV5-1|TRBJ2-1|TRBD1
CASSFGTDEQFF
TGCGCCAGCAGCTTTGGGACAGACGAGCAGTTCTTC
>.|TRBV27|TRBJ1-2|.
CASSLSAGVDGYTF
TGTGCCAGCAGTTTATCGGCAGGGGTGGATGGCTACACCTTC
>many|TRBV5-1|TRBJ2-7|TRBD1
CASSLGFMWDSYEQYF
TGCGCCAGCAGCTTGGGCTTTATGTGGGACAGCTACGAGCAGTACTTC
>once|TRBV10-2|TRBJ2-1|.
CASSAGDSYNEQFF
TGCGCCAGCAGTGCGGGGGATTCGTACAATGAGCAGTTCTTC
>.|TRBV30|TRBJ1-4|TRBD1
CAWLQGQGEKLFF
TGTGCCTGGCTACAGGGGCAAGGTGAAAAACTGTTTTTT
>.|TRBV10-3|TRBJ2-1|TRBD1
CAIRLDRGSSYNEQFF
TGTGCCATCAGGCTGGACAGGGGTTCATCCTACAATGAGCAGTTCTTC
>.|TRBV7-9|TRBJ2-1|TRBD2
CASSLRLAGHLNEQFF
TGTGCCAGCAGCTTAAGGCTAGCGGGCCACCTCAATGAGCAGTTCTTC
>.|TRBV30|TRBJ1-5|.
CAWSVEGIQPQHF
TGTGCCTGGAGTGTTGAGGGTATTCAGCCCCAGCATTTT
>.|TRBV28|TRBJ1-6|.
CASSLWAGVNSPLHF
TGTGCCAGCAGTTTATGGGCAGGGGTAAATTCACCCCTCCACTTT
>.|TRBV28|TRBJ1-1|TRBD1
CASTLTGQGNTEAFF
TGTGCCAGCACCCTGACTGGACAGGGGAACACTGAAGCTTTCTTT
>.|TRBV7-8|TRBJ1-3|.
CASSLGTYGNTIYF
TGTGCCAGCAGCTTAGGGACATACGGAAACACCATATATTTT
>.|TRBV4-2|TRBJ1-2|TRBD1
CASSQGGQGRGYTF
TGTGCCAGCAGCCAAGGGGGACAGGGTCGTGGCTACACCTTC
>.|TRBV6-2/TRBV6-3|TRBJ1-2|.
CASSFDYGYTF
TGTGCCAGCAGTTTCGACTATGGCTACACCTTC
>.|TRBV5-1|TRBJ2-5|TRBD1
CASSLSGRGKIETQYF
TGCGCCAGCAGCTTGTCTGGCAGGGGGAAAATAGAGACCCAGTACTTC
>.|TRBV5-1|TRBJ2-5|.
CASSWGQSQETQYF
TGCGCCAGCAGCTGGGGACAAAGCCAAGAGACCCAGTACTTC
>.|TRBV5-1|TRBJ2-1|TRBD2
CASSLAGGGSYNEQFF
TGCGCCAGCAGCTTGGCGGGAGGGGGGTCCTACAATGAGCAGTTCTTC
>.|TRBV6-7|TRBJ2-3|TRBD2
CASSYSICGSADTQYF
TGTGCCAGCAGTTACTCGATTTGCGGGAGCGCAGATACGCAGTATTTT
>.|TRBV5-1|TRBJ2-3|.
CASSTSTVTDTQYF
TGCGCCAGCAGCACCTCGACAGTCACAGATACGCAGTATTTT
>.|TRBV10-3|TRBJ2-5|.
CAISLQGEGETQYF
TGTGCCATCAGTCTGCAGGGTGAAGGAGAGACCCAGTACTTC
>.|TRBV19|TRBJ2-7|TRBD1
CASSQRTGSVFHEQYF
TGTGCCAGTAGTCAACGGACAGGCTCCGTCTTCCACGAGCAGTACTTC
>.|TRBV12-5|TRBJ2-1|TRBD2
CASGLVEAGGDNEQFF
TGTGCTAGTGGTTTGGTAGAAGCGGGGGGGGACAATGAGCAGTTCTTC
>once|TRBV7-9|TRBJ2-1|TRBD2
CASSAQRLAGAGSEQFF
TGTGCCAGCAGCGCCCAAAGACTAGCGGGAGCGGGCAGTGAGCAGTTCTTC
>.|TRBV5-5|TRBJ2-7|TRBD2
CASSLAGGRGDEQYF
TGTGCCAGCAGCTTGGCGGGTGGGAGGGGCGACGAGCAGTACTTC
>.|TRBV15|TRBJ1-2|.
CATSRAEGDYGYTF
TGTGCCACCAGCAGGGCGGAGGGCGACTATGGCTACACCTTC
>few|TRBV6-5|TRBJ2-6|.
CASLSGPGANVLTF
TGTGCCAGCCTCTCAGGCCCTGGGGCCAACGTCCTGACTTTC
>once|TRBV4-3|TRBJ2-1|TRBD2
CASSQVTRTSGRGAPPVF
TGCGCCAGCAGCCAAGTTACCCGGACTAGCGGGAGGGGGGCCCCCCCCGTCTTC
>.|TRBV28|TRBJ1-6|.
CASSLETPNSPLHF
TGTGCCAGCAGTTTAGAGACACCCAATTCACCCCTCCACTTT
>.|TRBV19|TRBJ1-5|.
CASSDGLRDQPQHF
TGTGCCAGTAGTGATGGACTCCGGGATCAGCCCCAGCATTTT
>.|TRBV5-6|TRBJ1-6|TRBD1
CASSLAGTGGTSYNSPLHF
TGTGCCAGCAGCTTGGCAGGGACAGGGGGCACCTCCTATAATTCACCCCTCCACTTT
>.|TRBV30|TRBJ2-3|TRBD1
CAWSRDRGTDTQYF
TGTGCCTGGAGTCGGGACAGGGGCACAGATACGCAGTATTTT
>.|TRBV6-5|TRBJ1-5|.
CASSPEGVRPQHF
TGTGCCAGCAGTCCAGAGGGAGTTCGGCCCCAGCATTTT
>.|TRBV5-1|TRBJ1-2|.
CASSPGQSDSTGYTF
TGCGCCAGCAGCCCCGGACAGTCCGACTCGACCGGCTACACCTTC
>.|TRBV7-8|TRBJ2-5|TRBD1
CASSLGNRGRETQYF
TGTGCCAGCAGCTTAGGAAACAGGGGGCGGGAGACCCAGTACTTC
>once|TRBV3-1/TRBV3-2|TRBJ2-1|TRBD2
CASSQDLAGHNEQFF
TGTGCCAGCAGCCAAGATCTAGCGGGACACAATGAGCAGTTCTTC
>.|TRBV3-1/TRBV3-2|TRBJ1-5|.
CASSQGSGGNSNQPQHF
TGTGCCAGCAGCCAAGGGTCGGGGGGGAATAGCAATCAGCCCCAGCATTTT